This T cell receptor (beta chain) was recovered during a study of blood T cell repertoires in COVID-19. At the level of the study: Specimens from acute and convalescent COVID-19 originated in the United States, Italy and Spain. From T cells, B-cell-depleted T cells, or PBMCs came the material, which was cDNA or gDNA.

CDR1 and CDR2 (germline): SGHTA, FQGNSA. J gave up 1 base and V 5 bases, and 8 bases lay outside the gene matches. The CDR3 has 16 residues. Per the authors' pipeline: Amplified reference gene primers provided the basis for estimating nucleated cell counts. Clones were read by immunoSEQ multiplex PCR, and TCRdb kept only the in-frame ones, dropping some. The DNA gave D and trimming, while V, J and clone size come from that table. The profile shows around 98,000 clones, less than 85% of them singletons. This clone was detected once. This receptor was identified in a woman aged 55 to 70 with acute or convalescent COVID-19. Sequencing was performed on peripheral blood. The genes are TRBV7-2 and TRBJ2-3, with 8 bases matching TRBD2. CDR3 in amino acids: CASSLIAGRGTDTQYF. DNA of the CDR3: TGTGCCAGCAGCCTAATAGCGGGGAGGGGCACAGATACGCAGTATTTT.